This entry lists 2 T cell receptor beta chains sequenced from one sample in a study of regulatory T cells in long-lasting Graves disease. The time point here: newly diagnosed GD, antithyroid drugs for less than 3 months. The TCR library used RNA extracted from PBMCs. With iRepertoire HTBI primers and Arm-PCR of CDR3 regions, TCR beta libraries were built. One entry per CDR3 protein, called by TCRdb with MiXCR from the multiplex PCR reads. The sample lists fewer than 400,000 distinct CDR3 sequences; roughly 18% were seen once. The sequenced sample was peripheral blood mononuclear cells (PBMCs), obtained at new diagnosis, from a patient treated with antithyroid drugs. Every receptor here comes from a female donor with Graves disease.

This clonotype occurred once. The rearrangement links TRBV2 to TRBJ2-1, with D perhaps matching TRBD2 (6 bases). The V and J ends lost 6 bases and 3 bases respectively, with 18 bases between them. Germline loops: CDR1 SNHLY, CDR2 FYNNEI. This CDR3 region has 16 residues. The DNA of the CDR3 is TGTGCCAGCAGCGGGGCGCGGGACGAAAGCTACAATGAGCAGTTCTTC. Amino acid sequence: CASSGARDESYNEQFF.

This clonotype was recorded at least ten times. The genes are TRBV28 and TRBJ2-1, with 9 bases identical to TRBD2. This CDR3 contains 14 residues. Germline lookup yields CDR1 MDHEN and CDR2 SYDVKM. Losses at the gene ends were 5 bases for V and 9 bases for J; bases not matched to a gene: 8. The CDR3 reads CASSVAGAYGEQFF. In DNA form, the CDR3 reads TGTGCCAGCAGTGTAGCGGGAGCATATGGTGAGCAGTTCTTC.